The 7 T cell receptor beta chains reported below all come from one sample, sequenced in a study of blood T cell repertoires in COVID-19. Profiling relied on immunoSEQ multiplex PCR, and the TCRdb table lists in-frame clones only, not all of them. The sample has about 420,000 clones, roughly 90% seen once; the top ten hold around 0.92%. The sample was peripheral blood. Source of these receptors: a man aged 18 to 30 with COVID-19, enrolled during active disease.

The chain is built from TRBV9 and TRBJ1-2, with 9 bases matching TRBD1. CDR1 is SGDLS, CDR2 YYNGEE, per germline. This CDR3 is 14 amino acids long. The junction had 6 bases not matched to a gene; V was cut back by 3 bases and J by 6 bases. The CDR3 DNA reads as TGTGCCAGCAGCGCCTGGACAGGGGAGGATGGCTACACCTTC. It codes for CASSAWTGEDGYTF.

The DNA of the CDR3 is TGTGCCAGCAGTTACTCTGGGAGTTATAGCAATCAGCCCCAGCATTTT. Translation gives CASSYSGSYSNQPQHF. The chain couples TRBV6-2 or TRBV6-3 to TRBJ1-5; unclear D gene. The CDR3 consists of 16 residues. Germline CDR1 is MNHEY and CDR2 is SVGEGT. Trimming shortened V by 0 bases and J by 0 bases, and 9 bases separated the two germline ends.

The gene calls are TRBV30 and TRBJ2-5; 10 bases are shared with TRBD2. CDR1 is GTSNPN, CDR2 SVGIG, per germline (reference sequence). V lost 2 bases, J lost 5 bases, and 5 bases stayed unmatched. The CDR3 consists of 14 residues. CDR3 region: CAWSTSGTGETQYF. The CDR3 DNA is TGTGCCTGGAGTACTAGCGGGACGGGGGAGACCCAGTACTTC.

The chain combines TRBV9 with TRBJ1-2; D is unclear. The CDR3 is 13 residues long. V was pared by 0 bases and J by 7 bases, with 10 bases between. Germline values: CDR1 SGDLS, CDR2 YYNGEE. CDR3 DNA sequence: TGTGCCAGCAGCGTAGGGAGTTCTGTTGGCTACACCTTC. It yields the protein CASSVGSSVGYTF.

The CDR3 here is CATLGEANDNEQFF. Written as DNA, the CDR3 is TGTGCCACCCTGGGAGAGGCCAACGACAATGAGCAGTTCTTC. V is TRBV2 and J is TRBJ2-1; D may be TRBD2 (5 bases). V lost 10 bases and J lost 5, with 18 bases in between. Germline-derived CDR1 and CDR2 are SNHLY and FYNNEI. This CDR3 spans 14 amino acids.

The chain is built from TRBV13 and TRBJ2-1; no clear D gene. The V end was cut by 1 base, the J end by 8 bases, with 9 bases between. Germline loops: CDR1 PRHDT, CDR2 FYEKMQ (reference sequence). The CDR3 is 13 residues long. The chain's CDR3 is CASSLVLRDEQFF. DNA of the CDR3: TGTGCCAGCAGCTTAGTGCTTCGGGATGAGCAGTTCTTC.

V and J are TRBV5-1 and TRBJ2-5; tentative D call: TRBD2 (6 bases). The CDR3 has 15 amino acids. Deletions cut 0 bases from V and 4 bases from J, with 13 bases between. Germline V CDR1 and CDR2: SGHRS, YFSETQ. The chain's CDR3 is CASSLAGTGGETQYF. The DNA of the CDR3 is TGCGCCAGCAGCTTGGCCGGGACCGGGGGAGAGACCCAGTACTTC.